The 6 T cell receptor beta chains presented below share a single source sample, sequenced in a study of T-cell reconstitution after alpha-beta-depleted transplantation in children. Library preparation (for TCRbeta) was performed with unique molecular identifiers. TCRdb reprocessed the PCR reads via MiXCR and lists one record per CDR3 protein. The profile covers around 250,000 distinct CDR3 sequences, with roughly 26% appearing a single time and 2.6% taken by the ten largest. This sample comprised PBMCs, obtained before TCRalphabeta/CD19-depleted stem cell transplant. Source of these receptors: a girl aged 2-10 years with Fanconi anemia, due to receive a stem cell transplant.

The chain is built from TRBV20-1 and TRBJ2-1; D is possibly TRBD2 (6 bases). The CDR3 totals 14 residues. Deletions cut 1 base from V and 7 bases from J, with 14 bases between. Per germline, CDR1 DFQATT and CDR2 SNEGSKA (reference sequence). CDR3 sequence: CSARVRRARNEQFF. The CDR3 region has the DNA TGCAGTGCTAGAGTCAGGAGGGCCAGGAATGAGCAGTTCTTC.

The genes are TRBV12-3 or TRBV12-4 and TRBJ2-7; 8 positions agree with TRBD1. The CDR3 has 16 residues. The J segment lost 2 bases and the V segment lost 5 bases, leaving 11 bases of the junction unmatched. CDR3 nucleotide sequence: TGTGCCAGCAGTGCCGACAGGGGACCTACCACCTACGAGCAGTACTTC. Its protein product is CASSADRGPTTYEQYF.

The chain's CDR3 is CASSFYSGSGHEQYF. The CDR3 DNA follows: TGTGCCAGCAGCTTCTATAGCGGGAGTGGTCACGAGCAGTACTTC. V usage is TRBV11-2 and J usage is TRBJ2-7, with 9 bases aligning to TRBD2. CDR3 length: 15 residues. The germline V gene has CDR1 SGHAT and CDR2 FQNNGV. The V gene end was trimmed by 3 bases and the J gene end by 5 bases; junction bases not matched to a gene: 8.

The table lists this clonotype with a few counts. The chain joins TRBV20-1 to TRBJ2-7, with TRBD1 matching over 9 bases. Germline CDR1 is DFQATT and CDR2 is SNEGSKA (reference sequence). J was trimmed by 5 bases and V by 5 bases; bases with no gene match: 13. The CDR3 runs to 15 residues. CDR3 region: CSAPAPGQGPHEQYF. Written as DNA, the CDR3 is TGCAGTGCTCCGGCACCGGGACAGGGTCCCCACGAGCAGTACTTC.

The chain combines TRBV29-1 with TRBJ2-5; TRBD1 matches 9 bases. Germline V CDR1 and CDR2: SQVTM, ANQGSEA. Losses at the gene ends were 6 bases for V and 5 bases for J; bases not matched to a gene: 4. The length of the CDR3 is 12 residues. The CDR3 DNA sequence: TGCAGCGTCCACGGACAGGGGGAGACCCAGTACTTC. Its translation is CSVHGQGETQYF.

In its sample, this clonotype was seen many times. The V gene is TRBV7-2, the J gene TRBJ2-3; D is uncertain. Germline V gene data show CDR1 as SGHTA and CDR2 as FQGNSA. The CDR3 has 13 amino acids. V lost 4 bases, J lost 4 bases, and 9 bases lay in between. For the CDR3, the DNA is TGTGCCAGCAGCTCTAGTAGTCCAGATACGCAGTATTTT. Its protein product is CASSSSSPDTQYF. Looking up the rest from reference TRBV7-2 and TRBJ2-3 gives the full variable domain: GAGVSQSPSNKVTEKGKDVELRCDPISGHTALYWYRQSLGQGLEFLIYFQGNSAPDKSGLPSDRFSAERTGGSVSTLTIQRTQQEDSAVYLCASSSSSPDTQYFGPGTRLTVL.